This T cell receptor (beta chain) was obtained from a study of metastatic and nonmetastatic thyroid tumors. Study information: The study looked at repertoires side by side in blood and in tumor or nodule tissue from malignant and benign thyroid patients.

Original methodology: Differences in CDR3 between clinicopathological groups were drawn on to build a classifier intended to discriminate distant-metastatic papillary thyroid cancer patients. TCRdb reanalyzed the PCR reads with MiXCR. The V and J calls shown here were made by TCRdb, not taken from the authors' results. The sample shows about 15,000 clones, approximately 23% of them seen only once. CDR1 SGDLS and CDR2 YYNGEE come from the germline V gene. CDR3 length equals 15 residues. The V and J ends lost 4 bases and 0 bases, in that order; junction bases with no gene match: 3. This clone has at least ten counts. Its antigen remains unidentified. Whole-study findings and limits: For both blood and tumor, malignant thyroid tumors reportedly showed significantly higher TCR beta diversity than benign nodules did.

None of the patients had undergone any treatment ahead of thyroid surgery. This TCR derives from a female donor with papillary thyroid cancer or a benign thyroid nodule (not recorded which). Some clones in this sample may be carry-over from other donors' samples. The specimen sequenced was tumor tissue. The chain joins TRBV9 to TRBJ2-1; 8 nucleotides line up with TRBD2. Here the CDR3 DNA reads TGTGCCAGCAGCAGTAGCGGGATCTCCTACAATGAGCAGTTCTTC. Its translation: CASSSSGISYNEQFF. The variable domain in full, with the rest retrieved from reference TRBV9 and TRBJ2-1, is DSGVTQTPKHLITATGQRVTLRCSPRSGDLSVYWYQQSLDQGLQFLIQYYNGEERAKGNILERFSAQQFPDLHSELNLSSLELGDSALYFCASSSSGISYNEQFFGPGTRLTVL.